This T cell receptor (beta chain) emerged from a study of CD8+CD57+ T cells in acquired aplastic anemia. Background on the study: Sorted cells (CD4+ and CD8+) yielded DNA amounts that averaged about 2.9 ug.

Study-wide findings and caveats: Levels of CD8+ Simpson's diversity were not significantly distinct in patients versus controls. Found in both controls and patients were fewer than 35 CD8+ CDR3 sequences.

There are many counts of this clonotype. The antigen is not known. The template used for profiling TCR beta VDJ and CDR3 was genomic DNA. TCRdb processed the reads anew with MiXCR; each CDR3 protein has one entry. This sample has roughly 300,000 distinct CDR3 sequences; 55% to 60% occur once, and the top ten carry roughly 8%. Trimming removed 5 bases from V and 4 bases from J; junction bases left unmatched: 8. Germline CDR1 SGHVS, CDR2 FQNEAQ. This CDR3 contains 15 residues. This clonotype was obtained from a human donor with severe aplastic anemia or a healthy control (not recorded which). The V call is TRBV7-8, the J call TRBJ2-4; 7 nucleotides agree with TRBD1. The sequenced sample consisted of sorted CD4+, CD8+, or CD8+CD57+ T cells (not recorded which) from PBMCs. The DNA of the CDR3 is TGTGCCAGCAGCCTATCCGGGACAGTAAAAAACATTCAGTACTTC. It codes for CASSLSGTVKNIQYF.